The 21 T cell receptor beta chains below were found in one sample sequenced in a study of CD4 and CD8 cells across lung adenocarcinoma regions. TCRdb re-called the PCR reads with MiXCR, one entry per CDR3 protein. The sample includes some 18,000 distinct CDR3 sequences, 40% to 60% of them seen just once. The sample was CD8+ T cells from the margin of a lung tumor. These receptors all come from a male donor with lung adenocarcinoma. The CD4 and CD8 labels of this study may be unreliable.

This clonotype was detected a few times. The J gene is TRBJ2-3, the V gene TRBV6-1, with 12 bases that match TRBD2. V gave up 6 bases and J gave up 2 bases; unmatched junction bases: 3. The CDR3 covers 15 residues. Germline V gene data show CDR1 as MNHNS and CDR2 as SASEGT. The CDR3 DNA reads as TGTGCCAGCAGCCTAGCGGGAGGGTACACAGATACGCAGTATTTT. Translation: CASSLAGGYTDTQYF.

This sequence joins TRBV10-1 and TRBJ2-1; TRBD1 matches 8 bases. Judging by the DNA end, TRBJ2-7 fits better; the J call may be wrong. This CDR3 is 13 amino acids long. The germline gives CDR1 WNHNN, CDR2 SYGVQD (reference sequence). The chain's CDR3 is CASSDAGGNEQYF. The CDR3 nucleotides read TGCGCCAGCAGTGACGCAGGGGGCAATGAGCAGTACTTC.

This chain joins TRBV6-1 and TRBJ1-2; TRBD1 might be the D (5 bases). The CDR3 loop spans 17 amino acids. The ends were cut back, 3 bases at V and 1 base at J, with 18 bases in the middle. Germline CDR1 MNHNS, CDR2 SASEGT. This chain's CDR3 is CASSERQDTSHNYGYTF. In nucleotides, the CDR3 is TGTGCCAGCAGTGAGAGGCAGGACACGAGTCATAACTATGGCTACACCTTC.

This clonotype was seen repeatedly, ten times or more. The chain recombines TRBV6-1 with TRBJ2-1, with 10 positions matching TRBD2. Trimming removed 6 bases from V and 3 bases from J; junction bases left unmatched: 8. This CDR3 is 16 amino acids long. CDR1 is MNHNS and CDR2 is SASEGT in the germline V gene. This chain's CDR3 is CASSIRTSGRYNEQFF. CDR3 DNA sequence: TGTGCCAGCAGCATTAGGACTAGCGGACGCTACAATGAGCAGTTCTTC.

The chain has TRBV7-2 and TRBJ2-4, with D possibly TRBD1 on 6 matching bases. The tail of the sequence fits TRBJ2-5 better, so the J call may be wrong. The CDR3 is 15 amino acids. In germline, CDR1 is SGHTA, CDR2 FQGNSA. The CDR3: CASSLVQGLGGTQYF. For the CDR3, the DNA is TGTGCCAGCAGCTTAGTCCAGGGGTTAGGCGGGACCCAGTACTTC.

J is TRBJ2-1 and V is TRBV6-5, with no clear D. The CDR3 has 15 amino acids. Deletions cut 2 bases from V and 10 bases from J, with 18 bases between. Germline assignment: CDR1 MNHEY and CDR2 SVGAGI. The CDR3 nucleotides read TGTGCCAGCAGTTACACTGAGGACGGATCCTACGAGCAGTTCTTC. Encoded protein: CASSYTEDGSYEQFF.

The gene calls are TRBV4-1 and TRBJ2-5; the match to TRBD2 covers 7 bases. The CDR3 runs to 14 residues. After removal of 3 bases from V and 3 bases from J, the junction contained 4 bases not matched to a gene. The germline gives CDR1 MGHRA, CDR2 YSYEKL. CDR3 sequence: CASSHLGGKETQYF. The CDR3, as DNA: TGCGCCAGCAGCCATCTGGGGGGGAAAGAGACCCAGTACTTC.

This clonotype was observed once. The junction differs from germline at one of its ends, possibly a read error. V and J are TRBV27 and TRBJ2-4, with a weak D call TRBD1 (6 bases). The J call is uncertain, as TRBJ2-5 better fits the DNA end. Germline CDR1 and CDR2: MNHEY and SMNVEV (reference sequence). The CDR3 covers 14 residues. Here the CDR3 reads CAGRGRQGKETQYF. CDR3 in DNA: TGTGCCGGCAGGGGACGTCAGGGTAAAGAGACCCAGTACTTC.

The chain is built from TRBV7-2 and TRBJ2-1; no clear D. Germline loops: CDR1 SGHTA, CDR2 FQGNSA. Trimming removed 5 bases from V and 13 bases from J, with 12 bases in between. The CDR3 is made up of 11 amino acids. Here the CDR3 DNA reads TGTGCCAGCAGCGCTGAACTCACCCAGTTCTTC. Translating it yields CASSAELTQFF.

The rearrangement uses TRBV11-2 and TRBJ2-5, with D possibly TRBD2 on 6 matching bases. V lost 0 bases to trimming and J lost 11 bases, with 16 bases between them. This CDR3 has 14 residues. CDR1 is SGHAT, CDR2 FQNNGV, per germline. The CDR3 loop reads CASSLEGGNIEQYF. The CDR3 DNA follows: TGTGCCAGCAGCTTAGAAGGCGGGAATATAGAGCAGTACTTC.

This clonotype was recorded many times. V and J are TRBV10-2 and TRBJ1-2; 9 nucleotides agree with TRBD1. V shed 3 bases, J shed 7 bases, and the junction held 6 bases outside the gene matches. Germline V CDR1 and CDR2: WSHSY, SAAADI. There are 14 residues in the CDR3. CDR3: CASSDRRTGVGYTF. The CDR3 region has the DNA TGCGCCAGCAGTGACCGAAGGACAGGGGTTGGCTACACCTTC.

The sample holds many counts of this clonotype. The V gene is TRBV6-1, the J gene TRBJ2-1, with D perhaps matching TRBD1 or TRBD2 (5 bases each). Trimming stripped 3 bases from V and 6 bases from J, with 18 bases between. This CDR3 comprises 16 residues. Germline values: CDR1 MNHNS, CDR2 SASEGT. The CDR3 nucleotides read TGTGCCAGCAGTGATAATCGGGGACCCAATAGCAATGAGCAGTTCTTC. This translates into CASSDNRGPNSNEQFF.

V and J are TRBV6-5 and TRBJ2-5; 7 bases map to TRBD2. The CDR3 is 16 amino acids. Germline loops: CDR1 MNHEY, CDR2 SVGAGI. The V segment lost 4 bases and the J segment 4 bases; nucleotides outside the gene matches: 12. As DNA, the CDR3 is TGTGCCAGCAGTTCTTCCTCGGTGGGGGGGGGAGAGACCCAGTACTTC. Protein: CASSSSSVGGGETQYF.

This clonotype has at least ten counts. The genes are TRBV12-3 or TRBV12-4 and TRBJ2-1, with TRBD2 matching over 7 bases. The CDR3 totals 12 residues. V trimming: 3 bases; J trimming: 15 bases; junction bases outside the gene matches: 8. CDR3: CASSFTTSPLFF. As DNA, the CDR3 is TGTGCCAGCAGTTTCACGACTAGCCCATTGTTCTTC.

By sample share, this clonotype is medium-sized. The chain uses TRBV27 and TRBJ2-7; D is uncertain. This CDR3 is built from 12 residues. V was cut by 2 bases and J by 7 bases, with 9 bases left in between. Germline values: CDR1 MNHEY, CDR2 SMNVEV (reference sequence). The CDR3 spells CASSLALREQYF. CDR3 coding DNA: TGTGCCAGCAGTTTAGCACTGAGGGAGCAGTACTTC.

This clonotype has ten or more counts. The conserved closing phenylalanine or tryptophan is absent in this CDR3, likely reflecting a read error. J is TRBJ1-2 and V is TRBV6-1, with TRBD1 identical over 8 bases. The CDR3 has 16 amino acids. The V gene end was trimmed by 2 bases and the J gene end by 5 bases; junction bases not matched to a gene: 10. Germline V lookup: CDR1 MNHNS, CDR2 SASEGT. DNA of the CDR3: TGTGCCAGCAGTGAACAAGGGTCAGGGGGCCTATATGGCTACACCCTC. Residues: CASSEQGSGGLYGYTL.

The chain has TRBV14 and TRBJ2-1; D is perhaps TRBD2 (6 bases). The J call may be mistaken, given a closer DNA end match to TRBJ2-5. Germline CDR1 reads SGHDN; CDR2 reads FVKESK. The CDR3 sequence is 15 residues long. This chain's CDR3 is CASSHLTGVGETQYF. For the CDR3, the DNA is TGTGCCAGCAGCCATTTAACGGGAGTGGGGGAGACCCAGTACTTC.

The chain has TRBV6-1 and TRBJ2-1; D gene unclear. There are 16 residues in the CDR3. Germline V gene lookup returns CDR1 MNHNS and CDR2 SASEGT. The V end was cut by 2 bases, the J end by 12 bases, with 23 bases between. The CDR3 here is CASSETWAVGTNTQFF. The CDR3 DNA reads as TGTGCCAGCAGTGAAACGTGGGCTGTCGGCACAAATACGCAGTTCTTC.

CDR3 bases: TGTGCCAGCAGCTTACAACTAGCGGGAGCTTGGAAAGGGTCGAATGAGCAGTTCTTC. Translation gives CASSLQLAGAWKGSNEQFF. The chain employs TRBV7-9 and TRBJ2-1; the match to TRBD2 covers 11 bases. The ends lost 2 bases at V and 7 bases at J; junction bases unmatched: 16. The CDR3 sequence is 19 residues long. Germline loops: CDR1 SEHNR, CDR2 FQNEAQ (reference sequence).

To note about this clonotype: A read error may account for a junction end that differs from germline. This chain uses TRBV6-5 with TRBJ2-3; 7 nucleotides agree with TRBD2. CDR1 is MNHEY, CDR2 SVGAGI, per germline. This CDR3 is built from 16 residues. This chain's CDR3 is CASRYWGGGEQDTQYF. CDR3 in DNA: TGTGCCAGCAGGTACTGGGGGGGAGGTGAACAAGATACGCAGTATTTT.

This clonotype turned up a few times. The chain combines TRBV6-2 or TRBV6-3 with TRBJ2-7; D is ambiguous. V shed 6 bases and J shed 1 base, with 37 bases lying between them. This CDR3 is built from 22 residues. CDR1 and CDR2 (germline): MNHEY, SVGEGT. The CDR3 sequence is CASRGCRQVTDVFEVGSYEQYF. CDR3 DNA sequence: TGTGCCAGCAGGGGTTGCAGGCAAGTAACCGATGTCTTCGAAGTTGGGTCCTACGAGCAGTACTTC.